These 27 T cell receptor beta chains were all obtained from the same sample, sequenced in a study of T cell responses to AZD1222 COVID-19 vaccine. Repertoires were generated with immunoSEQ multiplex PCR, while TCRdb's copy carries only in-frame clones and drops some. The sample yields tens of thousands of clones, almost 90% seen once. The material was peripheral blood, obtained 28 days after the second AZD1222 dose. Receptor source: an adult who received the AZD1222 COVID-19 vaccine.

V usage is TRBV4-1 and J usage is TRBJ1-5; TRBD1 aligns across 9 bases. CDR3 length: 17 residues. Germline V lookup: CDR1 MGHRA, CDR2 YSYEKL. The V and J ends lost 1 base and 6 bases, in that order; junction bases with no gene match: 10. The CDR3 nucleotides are TGCGCCAGCAGCCAAGGACCTCCGGGACAGGGTGTTCAGCCCCAGCATTTT. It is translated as CASSQGPPGQGVQPQHF.

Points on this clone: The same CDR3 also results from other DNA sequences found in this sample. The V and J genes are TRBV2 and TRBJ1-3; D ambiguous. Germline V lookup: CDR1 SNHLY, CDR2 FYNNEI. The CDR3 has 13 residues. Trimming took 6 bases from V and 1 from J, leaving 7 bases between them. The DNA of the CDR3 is TGTGCCAGCAGCGACCGTTCTGGAAACACCATATATTTT. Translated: CASSDRSGNTIYF.

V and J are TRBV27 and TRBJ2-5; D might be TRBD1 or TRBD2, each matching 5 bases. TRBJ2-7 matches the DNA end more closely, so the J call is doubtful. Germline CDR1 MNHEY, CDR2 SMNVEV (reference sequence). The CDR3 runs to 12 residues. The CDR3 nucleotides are TGTGCCAGCAGCCGGGACCCCTACGAGCAGTACTTC. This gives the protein CASSRDPYEQYF.

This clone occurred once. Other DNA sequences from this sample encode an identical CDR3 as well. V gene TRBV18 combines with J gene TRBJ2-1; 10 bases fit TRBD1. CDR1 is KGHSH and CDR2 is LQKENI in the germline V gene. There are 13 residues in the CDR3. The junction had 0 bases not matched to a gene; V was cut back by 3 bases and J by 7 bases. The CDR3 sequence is CASSPGQGNEQFF. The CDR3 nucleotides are TGTGCCAGCTCACCGGGACAGGGGAATGAGCAGTTCTTC. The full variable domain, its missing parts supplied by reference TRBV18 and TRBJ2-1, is NAGVMQNPRHLVRRRGQEARLRCSPMKGHSHVYWYRQLPEEGLKFMVYLQKENIIDESGMPKERFSAEFPKEGPSILRIQQVVRGDSAAYFCASSPGQGNEQFFGPGTRLTVL.

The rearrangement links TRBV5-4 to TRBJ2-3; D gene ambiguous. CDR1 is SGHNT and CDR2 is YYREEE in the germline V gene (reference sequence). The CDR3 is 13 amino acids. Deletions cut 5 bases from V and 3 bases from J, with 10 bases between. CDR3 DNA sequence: TGTGCCAGCAGGCGTTCCGGGACAGATACGCAGTATTTT. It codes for CASRRSGTDTQYF.

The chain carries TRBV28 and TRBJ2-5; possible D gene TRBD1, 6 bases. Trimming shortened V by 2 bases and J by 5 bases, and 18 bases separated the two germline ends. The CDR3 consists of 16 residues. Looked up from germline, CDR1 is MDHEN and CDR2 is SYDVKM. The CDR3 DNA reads TGTGCCAGCAGTTTAAGTGGGGCAGGGGTGGGGGAGACCCAGTACTTC. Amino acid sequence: CASSLSGAGVGETQYF. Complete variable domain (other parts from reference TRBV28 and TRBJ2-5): DVKVTQSSRYLVKRTGEKVFLECVQDMDHENMFWYRQDPGLGLRLIYFSYDVKMKEKGDIPEGYSVSREKKERFSLILESASTNQTSMYLCASSLSGAGVGETQYFGPGTRLLVL.

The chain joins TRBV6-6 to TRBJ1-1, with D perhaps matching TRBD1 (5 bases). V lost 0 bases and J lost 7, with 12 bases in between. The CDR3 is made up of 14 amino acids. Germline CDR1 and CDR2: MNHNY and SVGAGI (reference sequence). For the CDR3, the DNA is TGTGCCAGCAGTTACTCGTCCGGGGCCGGTGAAGCTTTCTTT. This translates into CASSYSSGAGEAFF.

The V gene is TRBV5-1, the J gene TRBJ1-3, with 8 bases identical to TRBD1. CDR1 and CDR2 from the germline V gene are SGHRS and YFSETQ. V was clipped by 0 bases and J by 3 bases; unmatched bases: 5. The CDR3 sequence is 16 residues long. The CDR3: CASSLGQGANGNTIYF. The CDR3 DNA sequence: TGCGCCAGCAGCTTGGGTCAGGGGGCGAATGGAAACACCATATATTTT.

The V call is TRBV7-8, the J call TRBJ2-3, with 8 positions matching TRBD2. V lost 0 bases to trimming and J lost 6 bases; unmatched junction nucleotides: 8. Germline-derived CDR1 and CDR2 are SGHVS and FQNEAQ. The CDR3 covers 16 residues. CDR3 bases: TGTGCCAGCAGCTTAGCGCGGGGCGGGAGGACCGATACGCAGTATTTT. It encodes CASSLARGGRTDTQYF.

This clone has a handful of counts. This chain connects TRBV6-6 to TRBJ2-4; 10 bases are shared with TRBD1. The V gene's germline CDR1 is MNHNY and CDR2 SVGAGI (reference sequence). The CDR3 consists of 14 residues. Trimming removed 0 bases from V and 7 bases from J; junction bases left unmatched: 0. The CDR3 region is CASSYSTGGNIQYF. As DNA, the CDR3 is TGTGCCAGCAGTTACTCGACAGGGGGCAACATTCAGTACTTC.

The CDR3 spells CASSLAGGSDEQYF. CDR3 nucleotides: TGCGCCAGCAGCTTGGCCGGAGGTAGCGACGAGCAGTACTTC. The chain uses TRBV5-1 and TRBJ2-7, with a tentative D call TRBD2 (5 bases). The ends were cut back, 0 bases at V and 5 bases at J, with 12 bases in the middle. The CDR3 extends over 14 amino acids. Germline CDR1 SGHRS, CDR2 YFSETQ.

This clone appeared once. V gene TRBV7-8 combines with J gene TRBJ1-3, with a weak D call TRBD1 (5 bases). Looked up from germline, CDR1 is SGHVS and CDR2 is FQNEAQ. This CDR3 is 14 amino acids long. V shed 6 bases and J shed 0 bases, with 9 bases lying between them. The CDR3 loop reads CASSPRGSGNTIYF. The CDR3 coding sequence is TGTGCCAGCAGTCCTAGGGGCTCTGGAAACACCATATATTTT.

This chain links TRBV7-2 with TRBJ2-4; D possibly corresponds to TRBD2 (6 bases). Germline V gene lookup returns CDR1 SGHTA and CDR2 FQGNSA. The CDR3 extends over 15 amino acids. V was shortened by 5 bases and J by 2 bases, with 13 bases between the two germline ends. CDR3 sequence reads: CASSPHSGPKNIQYF. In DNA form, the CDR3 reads TGTGCCAGCAGCCCCCATAGCGGCCCCAAAAACATTCAGTACTTC.

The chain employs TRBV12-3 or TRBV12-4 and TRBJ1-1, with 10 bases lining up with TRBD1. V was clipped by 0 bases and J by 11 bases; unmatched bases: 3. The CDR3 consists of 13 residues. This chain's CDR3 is CASSLAWGQGAFF. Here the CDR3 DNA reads TGTGCCAGCAGTTTAGCATGGGGACAGGGGGCTTTCTTT.

The CDR3 bases are TGTGCCTGGAAGACCCCAGGGGGAGGCTACACCTTC. Protein: CAWKTPGGGYTF. The V gene is TRBV30, the J gene TRBJ1-2, with 7 bases matching TRBD1. The CDR3 sequence is 12 residues long. Germline V CDR1 and CDR2: GTSNPN, SVGIG (reference sequence). The ends lost 4 bases at V and 8 bases at J; junction bases unmatched: 7.

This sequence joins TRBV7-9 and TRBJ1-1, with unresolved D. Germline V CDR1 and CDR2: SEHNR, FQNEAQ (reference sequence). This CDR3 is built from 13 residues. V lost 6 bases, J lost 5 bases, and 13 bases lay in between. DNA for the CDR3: TGTGCCAGCAGTCCCCCCGTGAGGACTGAAGCTTTCTTT. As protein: CASSPPVRTEAFF. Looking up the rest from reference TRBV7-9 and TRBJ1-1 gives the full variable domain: DTGVSQNPRHKITKRGQNVTFRCDPISEHNRLYWYRQTLGQGPEFLTYFQNEAQLEKSRLLSDRFSAERPKGSFSTLEIQRTEQGDSAMYLCASSPPVRTEAFFGQGTRLTVV.

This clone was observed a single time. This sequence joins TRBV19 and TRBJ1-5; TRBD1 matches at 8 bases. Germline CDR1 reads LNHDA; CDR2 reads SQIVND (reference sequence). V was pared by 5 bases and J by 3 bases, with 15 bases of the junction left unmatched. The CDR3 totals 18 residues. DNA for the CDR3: TGTGCCAGTAGTTGGGAAAGGGACAGGCAAAGACACAATCAGCCCCAGCATTTT. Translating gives CASSWERDRQRHNQPQHF.

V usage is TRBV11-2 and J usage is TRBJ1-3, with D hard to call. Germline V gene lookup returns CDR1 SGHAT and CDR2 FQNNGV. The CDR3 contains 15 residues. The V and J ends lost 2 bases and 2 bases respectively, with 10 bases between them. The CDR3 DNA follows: TGTGCCAGCAGCTTAACTGCCGGGGCTGGAAACACCATATATTTT. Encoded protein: CASSLTAGAGNTIYF.

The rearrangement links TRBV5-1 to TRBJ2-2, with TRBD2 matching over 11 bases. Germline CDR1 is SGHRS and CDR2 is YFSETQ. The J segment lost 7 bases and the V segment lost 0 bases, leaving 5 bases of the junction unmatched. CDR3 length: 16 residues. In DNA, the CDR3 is TGCGCCAGCAGCTTGGGACTAGCGGGATGGAGCGGGGAGCTGTTTTTT. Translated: CASSLGLAGWSGELFF.

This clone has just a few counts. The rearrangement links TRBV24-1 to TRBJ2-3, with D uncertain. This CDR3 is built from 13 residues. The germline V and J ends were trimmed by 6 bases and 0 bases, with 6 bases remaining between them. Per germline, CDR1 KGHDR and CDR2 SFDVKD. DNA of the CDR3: TGTGCCACCAGTTTGGACAGCACAGATACGCAGTATTTT. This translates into CATSLDSTDTQYF.

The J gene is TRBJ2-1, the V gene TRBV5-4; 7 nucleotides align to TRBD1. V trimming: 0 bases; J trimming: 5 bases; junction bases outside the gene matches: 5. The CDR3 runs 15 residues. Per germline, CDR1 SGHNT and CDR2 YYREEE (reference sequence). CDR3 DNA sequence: TGTGCCAGCAGCTTGGACAGGGGTAGGAACAATGAGCAGTTCTTC. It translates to CASSLDRGRNNEQFF.

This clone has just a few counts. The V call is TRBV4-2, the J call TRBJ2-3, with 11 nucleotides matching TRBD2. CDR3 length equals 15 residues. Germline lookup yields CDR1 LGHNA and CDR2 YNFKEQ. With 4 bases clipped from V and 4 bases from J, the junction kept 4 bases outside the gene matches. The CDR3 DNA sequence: TGTGCCAGCAGCCCAACTAGCGGGAGATCAGATACGCAGTATTTT. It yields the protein CASSPTSGRSDTQYF.

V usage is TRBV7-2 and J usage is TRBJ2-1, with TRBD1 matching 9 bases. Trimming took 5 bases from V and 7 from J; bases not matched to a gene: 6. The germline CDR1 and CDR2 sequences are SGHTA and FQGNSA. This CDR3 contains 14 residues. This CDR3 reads CASSPGTGWNEQFF. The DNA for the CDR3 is TGTGCCAGCAGCCCCGGGACAGGGTGGAATGAGCAGTTCTTC.

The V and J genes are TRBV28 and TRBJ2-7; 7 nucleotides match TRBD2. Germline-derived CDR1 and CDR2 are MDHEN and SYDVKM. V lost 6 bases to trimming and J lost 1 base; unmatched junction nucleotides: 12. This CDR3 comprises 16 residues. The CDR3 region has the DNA TGTGCCAGCAGCCACGCCGGGGGAGGGGAATCCTACGAGCAGTACTTC. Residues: CASSHAGGGESYEQYF.

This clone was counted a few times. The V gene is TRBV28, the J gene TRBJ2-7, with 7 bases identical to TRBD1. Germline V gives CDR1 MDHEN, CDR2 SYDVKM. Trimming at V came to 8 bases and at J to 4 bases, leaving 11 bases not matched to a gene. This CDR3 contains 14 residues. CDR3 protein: CASGPTGTVYEQYF. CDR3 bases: TGTGCCAGCGGACCCACCGGGACAGTTTACGAGCAGTACTTC.

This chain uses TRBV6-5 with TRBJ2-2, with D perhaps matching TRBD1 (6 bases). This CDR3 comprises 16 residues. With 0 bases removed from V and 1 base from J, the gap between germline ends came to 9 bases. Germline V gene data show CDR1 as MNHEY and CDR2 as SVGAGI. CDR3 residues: CASSYSIGGNTGELFF. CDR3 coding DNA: TGTGCCAGCAGTTACTCGATAGGGGGGAACACCGGGGAGCTGTTTTTT.

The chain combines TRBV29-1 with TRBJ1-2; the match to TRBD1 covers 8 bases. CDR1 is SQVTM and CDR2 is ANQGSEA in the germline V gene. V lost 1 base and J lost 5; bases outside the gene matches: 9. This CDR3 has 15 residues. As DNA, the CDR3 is TGCAGCGTTGAAGGGGACAGGACCCATGGTTATGGCTACACCTTC. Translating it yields CSVEGDRTHGYGYTF.